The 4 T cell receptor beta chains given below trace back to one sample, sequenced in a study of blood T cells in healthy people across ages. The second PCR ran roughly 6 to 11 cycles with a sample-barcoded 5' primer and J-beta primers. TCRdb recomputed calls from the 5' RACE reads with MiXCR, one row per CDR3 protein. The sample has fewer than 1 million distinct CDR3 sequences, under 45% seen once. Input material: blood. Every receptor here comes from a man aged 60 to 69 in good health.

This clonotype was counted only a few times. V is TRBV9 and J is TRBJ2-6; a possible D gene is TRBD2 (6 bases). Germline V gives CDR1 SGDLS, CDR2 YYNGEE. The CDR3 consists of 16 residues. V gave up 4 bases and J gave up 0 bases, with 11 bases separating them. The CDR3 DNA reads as TGTGCCAGCAGCCCTCGGGGGAGCTCTGGGGCCAACGTCCTGACTTTC. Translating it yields CASSPRGSSGANVLTF.

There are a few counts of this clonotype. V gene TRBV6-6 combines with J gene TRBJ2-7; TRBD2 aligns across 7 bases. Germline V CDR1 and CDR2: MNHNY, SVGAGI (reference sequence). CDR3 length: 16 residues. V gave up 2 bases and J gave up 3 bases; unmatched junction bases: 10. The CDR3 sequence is CASSYAELGGGYEQYF. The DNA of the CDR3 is TGTGCCAGCAGTTACGCCGAGCTCGGCGGGGGCTACGAGCAGTACTTC.

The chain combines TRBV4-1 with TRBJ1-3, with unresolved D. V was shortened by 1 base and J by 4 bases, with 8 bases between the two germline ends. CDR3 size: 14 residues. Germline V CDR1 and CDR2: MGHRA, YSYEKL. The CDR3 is CASSQVLQGNTIYF. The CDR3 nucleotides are TGCGCCAGCAGCCAAGTGTTACAGGGAAACACCATATATTTT.

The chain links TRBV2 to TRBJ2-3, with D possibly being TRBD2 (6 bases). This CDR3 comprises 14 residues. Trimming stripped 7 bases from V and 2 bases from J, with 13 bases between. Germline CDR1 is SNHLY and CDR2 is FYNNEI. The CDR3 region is CASTPSAYTDTQYF. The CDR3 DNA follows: TGTGCCAGCACACCTAGCGCATACACAGATACGCAGTATTTT. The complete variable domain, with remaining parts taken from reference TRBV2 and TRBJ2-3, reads EPEVTQTPSHQVTQMGQEVILRCVPISNHLYFYWYRQILGQKVEFLVSFYNNEISEKSEIFDDQFSVERPDGSNFTLKIRSTKLEDSAMYFCASTPSAYTDTQYFGPGTRLTVL.